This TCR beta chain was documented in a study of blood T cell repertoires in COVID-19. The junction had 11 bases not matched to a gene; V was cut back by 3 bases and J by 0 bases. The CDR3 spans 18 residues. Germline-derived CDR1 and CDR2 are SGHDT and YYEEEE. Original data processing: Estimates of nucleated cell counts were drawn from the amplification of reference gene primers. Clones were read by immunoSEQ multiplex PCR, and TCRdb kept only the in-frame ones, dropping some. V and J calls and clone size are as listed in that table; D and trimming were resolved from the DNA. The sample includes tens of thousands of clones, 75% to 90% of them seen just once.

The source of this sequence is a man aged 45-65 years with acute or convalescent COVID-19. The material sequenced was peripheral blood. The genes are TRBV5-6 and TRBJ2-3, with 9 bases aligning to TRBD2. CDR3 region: CASSWYGRLAGSTDTQYF. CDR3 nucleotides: TGTGCCAGCAGCTGGTACGGGCGCCTAGCGGGGAGCACAGATACGCAGTATTTT.